Below, one T cell receptor (beta chain) is given with its context. The antigen is not known. TCRdb reprocessed the multiplex PCR reads with MiXCR, giving one entry per CDR3 protein. The profile shows 13,000 or so distinct CDR3 sequences, about three fifths of them singletons. These data are taken from a study of breast tumors, draining lymph nodes, adjacent tissues. Study-level results: Data fit most tumor T cells coming from lymph node, expanding in tumor. Tumors had less TCR diversity than lymph nodes, more than nontumor tissue. The lymph node origin of tumor T cells was framed as consistent with a hypothesis, not demonstrated.

The source material was tumor-adjacent breast tissue. The receptor's source is a female donor with breast cancer. Some clones in this sample may be carry-over from other donors' samples.

CDR3 loop: CSSKTGDRGYTF. Here the CDR3 DNA reads TGTAGCAGCAAGACAGGGGATAGGGGCTACACCTTC. This sequence joins TRBV11-3 and TRBJ1-2; TRBD1 agrees at 8 bases. CDR1 and CDR2 from the germline V gene are SGHNT and YENEEA. The length of the CDR3 is 12 residues.